Sequencing of this T cell receptor (beta chain) was carried out in a study of a mutant IDH1 vaccine in newly diagnosed glioma. Generated by immunoSEQ multiplex PCR, the TCRdb table keeps only in-frame clones and is missing some. This table holds about 54,000 clones, 70% to 90% found once. Remarks on this clone: Its cognate antigen is unknown.

The time point here: week 5, during vaccination. Each vaccine dose was 300 ug of mutant IDH1 20-mer peptide, with topical imiquimod. This CDR3 spans 18 amino acids. V lost 1 base and J lost 3; bases outside the gene matches: 12. Germline CDR1 reads SGHTA; CDR2 reads FQGNSA. The rearrangement uses TRBV7-2 and TRBJ2-3; 8 bases map to TRBD1. The receptor was derived from a man aged 30 to 39 with glioma. The sequenced sample was PBMCs, obtained from a glioma patient whose treatment included an IDH1 peptide vaccine. CDR3 protein: CASSLVRQGWRWTDTQYF. CDR3 sequence (DNA): TGTGCCAGCAGCTTAGTAAGACAGGGGTGGAGGTGGACAGATACGCAGTATTTT.